Below, 20 T cell receptor beta chains from the same sample are listed, as sequenced in a study of T cell responses to AZD1222 COVID-19 vaccine. Method: immunoSEQ multiplex PCR; TCRdb's copy keeps in-frame clones and lacks some. The table has under 95,000 clones, almost 90% seen once. Specimen: peripheral blood, collected 28 days after the second AZD1222 dose. The receptors shown here come from an adult who received the AZD1222 COVID-19 vaccine.

The chain employs TRBV3-1 (or the pseudogene TRBV3-2) and TRBJ1-2, with D maybe TRBD1 (6 bases). The CDR3 totals 15 residues. The ends were cut back, 4 bases at V and 8 bases at J, with 20 bases in the middle. CDR1 is LGHDT, CDR2 YNNKEL, per germline (reference sequence). CDR3 DNA sequence: TGTGCCAGCAGCCCCCCTGGGGGCAGGCGGGGAGGCTACACCTTC. Translation: CASSPPGGRRGGYTF.

This clone showed up just a few times. This rearrangement joins TRBV25-1 to TRBJ2-1; a possible D gene is TRBD2 (7 bases). This CDR3 has 14 amino acids. Trimming pared 6 bases from V and 7 bases from J, leaving 16 bases between. CDR1 MGHDK and CDR2 SYGVNS come from the germline V gene. The CDR3 DNA is TGTGCCAGCAGGGGGGGGCTAGCAAGGAATGAGCAGTTCTTC. It is translated as CASRGGLARNEQFF.

V and J are TRBV9 and TRBJ2-2, with TRBD2 matching over 8 bases. The CDR3 spans 17 residues. From germline, CDR1 is SGDLS and CDR2 YYNGEE. Germline trimming cut 0 bases from V and 6 bases from J; bases unmatched to any gene: 10. The CDR3 bases are TGTGCCAGCAGCGTAGAACTTTGGCGGGAGGTTGCCGGGGAGCTGTTTTTT. Protein product: CASSVELWREVAGELFF.

The J gene is TRBJ1-3, the V gene TRBV3-1 (or the pseudogene TRBV3-2); 7 bases agree with TRBD1. From germline, CDR1 is LGHDT and CDR2 YNNKEL (reference sequence). The CDR3 extends over 13 amino acids. V gave up 3 bases and J gave up 8 bases; unmatched junction bases: 4. The CDR3: CASSHGQVDTIYF. The CDR3 DNA sequence: TGTGCCAGCAGCCACGGACAGGTAGACACCATATATTTT.

This sequence joins TRBV3-1 (or the pseudogene TRBV3-2) and TRBJ2-1, with no clear D. Germline-derived CDR1 and CDR2 are LGHDT and YNNKEL (reference sequence). V lost 3 bases and J 0 bases, leaving 9 bases between the germline ends. This CDR3 is built from 15 residues. The CDR3, as DNA: TGTGCCAGCAGCCATTTGTGGAGCTCCTACAATGAGCAGTTCTTC. Its protein is CASSHLWSSYNEQFF.

The chain carries TRBV4-1 and TRBJ2-2, with D hard to call. Trimming removed 1 base at V and 8 bases at J, with 5 bases between. The germline V gene encodes CDR1 MGHRA and CDR2 YSYEKL. The CDR3 is 12 amino acids. DNA of the CDR3: TGCGCCAGCAGCCAAGCCTGGGGGGAGCTGTTTTTT. It translates to CASSQAWGELFF.

The J gene is TRBJ1-2, the V gene TRBV30; no reliable D call. Germline CDR1 is GTSNPN and CDR2 is SVGIG (reference sequence). The CDR3 runs to 13 residues. Trimming removed 3 bases from V and 0 bases from J, with 8 bases in between. This CDR3 is CAWRSYSNYGYTF. DNA of the CDR3: TGTGCCTGGAGGTCGTATTCTAACTATGGCTACACCTTC. The full variable domain, its missing parts supplied by reference TRBV30 and TRBJ1-2, is SQTIHQWPATLVQPVGSPLSLECTVEGTSNPNLYWYRQAAGRGLQLLFYSVGIGQISSEVPQNLSASRPQDRQFILSSKKLLLSDSGFYLCAWRSYSNYGYTFGSGTRLTVV.

Only one count was recorded for this clone. The V gene is TRBV28, the J gene TRBJ2-5, with TRBD1 matching over 8 bases. CDR1 and CDR2 from the germline V gene are MDHEN and SYDVKM. V trimming: 5 bases; J trimming: 3 bases; junction bases outside the gene matches: 5. The CDR3 is 14 residues long. The DNA for the CDR3 is TGTGCCAGCAGTCCCCGGACAGGGAAAGAGACCCAGTACTTC. It specifies CASSPRTGKETQYF. Combining the CDR3 with reference TRBV28 and TRBJ2-5 gives the whole variable domain DVKVTQSSRYLVKRTGEKVFLECVQDMDHENMFWYRQDPGLGLRLIYFSYDVKMKEKGDIPEGYSVSREKKERFSLILESASTNQTSMYLCASSPRTGKETQYFGPGTRLLVL.

This clone has a handful of counts. This chain joins TRBV18 and TRBJ2-7; TRBD2 aligns across 13 bases. The CDR3 has 15 amino acids. Trimming took 3 bases from V and 3 from J; bases not matched to a gene: 2. Germline CDR1 KGHSH, CDR2 LQKENI. As DNA, the CDR3 is TGTGCCAGCTCACCCGGGACTAGCGGGAACTACGAGCAGTACTTC. It translates to CASSPGTSGNYEQYF.

This chain joins TRBV19 and TRBJ2-1, with 10 positions matching TRBD2. The J segment lost 8 bases and the V segment lost 7 bases, leaving 11 bases of the junction unmatched. From germline, CDR1 is LNHDA and CDR2 SQIVND (reference sequence). This CDR3 has 15 residues. Here the CDR3 reads CASKGASGSIDEQFF. Written as DNA, the CDR3 is TGTGCCAGTAAGGGGGCTAGCGGGAGTATCGATGAGCAGTTCTTC.

In this sample, this clone turned up many times. The chain joins TRBV6-4 to TRBJ2-1; 9 bases agree with TRBD1. Germline V CDR1 and CDR2: MRHNA, SNTAGT. This CDR3 is 14 amino acids long. With 5 bases clipped from V and 8 bases from J, the junction kept 7 bases outside the gene matches. The CDR3 sequence: CASSRTGERDEQFF. The CDR3 nucleotides read TGTGCCAGCAGTCGGACAGGGGAACGCGATGAGCAGTTCTTC.

V gene TRBV7-2 combines with J gene TRBJ2-3, with 11 bases matching TRBD2. CDR1 and CDR2 from the germline V gene are SGHTA and FQGNSA. With 6 bases clipped from V and 5 bases from J, the junction kept 1 base outside the gene matches. The CDR3 has 13 amino acids. The CDR3 loop is CASSLAGGDTQYF. The DNA for the CDR3 is TGTGCCAGCAGTCTAGCGGGAGGAGATACGCAGTATTTT.

The V and J genes are TRBV28 and TRBJ1-6; 7 bases are shared with TRBD1. Germline assignment: CDR1 MDHEN and CDR2 SYDVKM. The CDR3 loop spans 16 amino acids. V was pared by 2 bases and J by 6 bases, with 7 bases of the junction left unmatched. The CDR3, as DNA: TGTGCCAGCAGTTTAAGCTCCGGGACAGTTAATTCACCCCTCCACTTT. This encodes CASSLSSGTVNSPLHF. The full variable domain, rest sourced from reference TRBV28 and TRBJ1-6, is DVKVTQSSRYLVKRTGEKVFLECVQDMDHENMFWYRQDPGLGLRLIYFSYDVKMKEKGDIPEGYSVSREKKERFSLILESASTNQTSMYLCASSLSSGTVNSPLHFGNGTRLTVT.

The chain has TRBV29-1 and TRBJ1-4; perhaps TRBD1 as D (5 bases). This CDR3 is built from 14 residues. Trimming removed 4 bases at V and 5 bases at J, with 14 bases between. Germline V lookup: CDR1 SQVTM, CDR2 ANQGSEA. The CDR3 sequence is CSVANGAANEKLFF. CDR3 coding DNA: TGCAGCGTTGCCAACGGGGCCGCCAATGAAAAACTGTTTTTT.

The chain joins TRBV7-9 to TRBJ1-1; TRBD1 is a possible D gene (6 bases). This CDR3 comprises 14 residues. CDR1 SEHNR and CDR2 FQNEAQ come from the germline V gene (reference sequence). The V and J ends lost 3 bases and 11 bases respectively, with 19 bases between them. For the CDR3, the DNA is TGTGCCAGCAGCTTGAGAAAGGAGGGGGTATCTGCTTTCTTT. It encodes CASSLRKEGVSAFF.

CDR3 bases: TGTGCCAGCAGCCACAACAGAGCCGATACGCAGTATTTT. This encodes CASSHNRADTQYF. The genes are TRBV5-6 and TRBJ2-3; D unresolved. The CDR3 is 13 residues long. Germline values: CDR1 SGHDT, CDR2 YYEEEE. V shed 4 bases and J shed 6 bases, with 12 bases lying between them.

CDR3 nucleotide sequence: TGTGCCAGCAGCTCCTTGGCGGAACCACCCAGCTCCTACAATGAGCAGTTCTTC. Its translation: CASSSLAEPPSSYNEQFF. This chain connects TRBV11-2 to TRBJ2-1; D not certain. From germline, CDR1 is SGHAT and CDR2 FQNNGV. Trimming removed 4 bases from V and 0 bases from J, with 19 bases in between. The CDR3 covers 18 residues.

The chain carries TRBV9 and TRBJ2-5, with TRBD1 matching 11 bases. CDR3 size: 15 residues. The germline V gene has CDR1 SGDLS and CDR2 YYNGEE. J lost 2 bases, V lost 2 bases, and 2 bases had no gene match. The CDR3 protein is CASSVGTGGQETQYF. For the CDR3, the DNA is TGTGCCAGCAGCGTCGGGACAGGGGGGCAAGAGACCCAGTACTTC.

The V and J genes are TRBV5-1 and TRBJ1-1, with D perhaps TRBD1 (6 bases). Germline assignment: CDR1 SGHRS and CDR2 YFSETQ. This CDR3 comprises 12 residues. Trimming stripped 5 bases from V and 3 bases from J, with 8 bases between. The DNA for the CDR3 is TGCGCCAGCAGATGGACAGACACTGAAGCTTTCTTT. This gives the protein CASRWTDTEAFF.

The gene calls are TRBV5-1 and TRBJ2-1, with TRBD1 as a possible D gene (6 bases). The germline gives CDR1 SGHRS, CDR2 YFSETQ. The CDR3 loop spans 15 amino acids. The V end lost 0 bases, the J end lost 0 bases, and 7 bases lay between the germline ends. The CDR3 loop is CASSLDRVSYNEQFF. The CDR3 DNA follows: TGCGCCAGCAGCTTGGACAGGGTCTCCTACAATGAGCAGTTCTTC.